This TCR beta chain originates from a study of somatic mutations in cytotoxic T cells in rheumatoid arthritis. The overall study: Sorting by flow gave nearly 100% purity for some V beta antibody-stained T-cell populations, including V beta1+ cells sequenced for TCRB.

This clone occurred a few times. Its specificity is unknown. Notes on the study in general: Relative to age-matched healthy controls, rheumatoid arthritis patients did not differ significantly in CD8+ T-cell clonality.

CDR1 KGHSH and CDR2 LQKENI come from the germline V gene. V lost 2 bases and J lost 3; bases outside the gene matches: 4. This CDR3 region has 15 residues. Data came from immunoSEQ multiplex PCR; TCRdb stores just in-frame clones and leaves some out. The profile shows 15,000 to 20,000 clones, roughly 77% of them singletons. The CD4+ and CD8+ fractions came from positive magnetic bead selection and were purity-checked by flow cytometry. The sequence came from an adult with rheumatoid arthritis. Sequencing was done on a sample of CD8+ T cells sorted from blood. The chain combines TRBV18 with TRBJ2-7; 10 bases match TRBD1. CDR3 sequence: CASSPDGTGDYEQYF. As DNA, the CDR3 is TGTGCCAGCTCACCAGATGGGACAGGGGACTACGAGCAGTACTTC.